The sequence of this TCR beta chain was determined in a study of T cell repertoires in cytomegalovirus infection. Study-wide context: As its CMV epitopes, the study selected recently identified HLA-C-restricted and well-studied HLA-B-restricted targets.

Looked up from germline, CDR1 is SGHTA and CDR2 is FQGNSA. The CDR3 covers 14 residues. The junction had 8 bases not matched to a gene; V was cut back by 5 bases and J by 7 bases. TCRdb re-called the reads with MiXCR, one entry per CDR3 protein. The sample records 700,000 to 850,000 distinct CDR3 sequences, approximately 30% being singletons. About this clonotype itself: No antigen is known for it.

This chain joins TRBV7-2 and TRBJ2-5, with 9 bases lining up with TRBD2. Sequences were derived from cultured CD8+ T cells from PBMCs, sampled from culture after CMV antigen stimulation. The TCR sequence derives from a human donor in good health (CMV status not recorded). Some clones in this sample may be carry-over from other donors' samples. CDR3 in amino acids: CASSPFSGGGTQYF. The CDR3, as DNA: TGTGCCAGCAGCCCCTTTAGCGGGGGAGGGACCCAGTACTTC. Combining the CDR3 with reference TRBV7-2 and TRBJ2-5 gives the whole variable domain GAGVSQSPSNKVTEKGKDVELRCDPISGHTALYWYRQSLGQGLEFLIYFQGNSAPDKSGLPSDRFSAERTGGSVSTLTIQRTQQEDSAVYLCASSPFSGGGTQYFGPGTRLLVL.